This T cell receptor beta chain was retrieved from a study of CD8 T cells in Susac syndrome. This clonotype came up once. RNA was extracted with the RNeasy kit, and a quantity of roughly 0.5 to 1 ug was reverse transcribed using random hexamers. The authors amplified TCR beta CDR3 across 54 Vbeta and 13 Jbeta using immunoSEQ multiplex PCR. TCRdb reanalysed the immunoSEQ multiplex PCR reads using MiXCR and keeps one entry per CDR3 protein. The table records some 160,000 distinct CDR3 sequences, around 92% of them present only once. V lost 0 bases and J lost 4; bases outside the gene matches: 10. This CDR3 comprises 16 residues. Germline CDR1 SQVTM, CDR2 ANQGSEA.

The clonotype originates from a human donor in good health. The chain couples TRBV29-1 to TRBJ1-1; 8 positions match TRBD1. Material for sequencing was CD4+ T cells from PBMCs. The CDR3 DNA sequence: TGCAGCGTTGAAGATCGAGGCACAGGGGGTGTCACTGAAGCTTTCTTT. This gives the protein CSVEDRGTGGVTEAFF.